This T cell receptor beta chain originates from a study of cytomegalovirus exposure and HLA in healthy donors. Across the study: The 110 million or so unique TCR beta sequences, from roughly 170 million T cells, were found by an earlier analysis. Study-level findings and limits: For most TCR beta V segments, an earlier analysis put the productive rate at about 90% or about 30% of the time. The classifier reportedly diagnosed cytomegalovirus status with high specificity and sensitivity. A later analysis linked a missense variant in DCLRE1C to the trimming of TCR beta V and J genes.

Germline CDR1 SGHVS, CDR2 FQNEAQ. Between the trimmed V and J ends, which lost 5 bases and 0 bases, there was a span of 11 bases. This CDR3 comprises 15 residues. Primers: 60 Vbeta forward and 13 Jbeta reverse. Sequenced by immunoSEQ multiplex PCR; TCRdb stores in-frame clones only, minus some. In the table there are 90,000 to 130,000 clones, roughly three quarters of which are singletons. In the case of this clone: The target antigen is unknown.

The sequence derives from a man younger than 40 in good health and CMV-seropositive. The chain uses TRBV7-8 and TRBJ1-5, with TRBD1 as a possible D gene (6 bases). The sequenced sample was PBMCs. The CDR3 reads CASSPTGFSNQPQHF. CDR3 nucleotides: TGTGCCAGCAGCCCGACAGGCTTTAGCAATCAGCCCCAGCATTTT.